This T cell receptor beta chain was documented in a study of cytomegalovirus exposure and HLA in healthy donors. Across the study: An earlier analysis found under 130 million unique TCR beta sequences from around 180 million T cells.

Germline V gives CDR1 SQVTM, CDR2 ANQGSEA. The CDR3 is 13 residues long. With 4 bases removed from V and 3 bases from J, the gap between germline ends came to 12 bases. 60 Vbeta and 13 Jbeta primers were used in PCR. Repertoires were generated with immunoSEQ multiplex PCR, while TCRdb's copy carries only in-frame clones and drops some. The sample records under 150,000 clones, 70% to 80% being singletons. The sequenced material came from PBMCs. The TCR comes from a female donor in good health and CMV-seronegative. The V call is TRBV29-1, the J call TRBJ1-1; D gene uncertain. The CDR3 coding sequence is TGCAGCGTTGGCGGGGTGGGGTACACTGAAGCTTTCTTT. It yields the protein CSVGGVGYTEAFF.